This T cell receptor beta chain was retrieved from a study of OX40 agonist ivuxolimab in advanced cancers. Looking at the study overall: Patients took ivuxolimab, an agonistic anti-OX40 (CD134) antibody. Melanoma, hepatocellular carcinoma, head and neck or renal cell cancer occurred in dose-escalation patients. In three patients, partial responses were observed, one with hepatocellular carcinoma and two with cutaneous melanoma.

Clones were read by immunoSEQ multiplex PCR, and TCRdb kept only the in-frame ones, dropping some. The data show roughly 77,000 clones, approximately 85% seen once. Cycle 7 day 1, cycle 4 day 1, and baseline were the timepoints at which blood was sampled. The CDR3 runs 13 residues. The germline V and J ends were trimmed by 6 bases and 6 bases, with 14 bases remaining between them. Germline CDR1 is MDHEN and CDR2 is SYDVKM. This TCR derives from an adult with an advanced solid tumor such as melanoma, head and neck, liver or kidney cancer. Sequencing was performed on CD4+ or CD8+ T cells sorted from blood, taken in a trial of the OX40 agonist ivuxolimab. The chain uses TRBV28 and TRBJ1-2, with unresolved D. CDR3 DNA sequence: TGTGCCAGCAGGGTTGGCGGCGTCGATGGCTACACCTTC. Translating gives CASRVGGVDGYTF.